This TCR beta chain was captured in a study of post-analysis software for immune sequencing data. In the study overall: Secondary progressive, relapsing-remitting and progressive-relapsing multiple sclerosis were among the included disease courses.

This clonotype appeared many times. The antigen remains unidentified. The authors incorporated unique molecular identifiers into the TCR beta cDNA libraries. A single record per CDR3 protein comes from TCRdb applying MiXCR to the PCR reads. The table includes approximately 150,000 distinct CDR3 sequences, approximately 31% detected once. Study-level findings and limits: Controls showed lower frequencies than patients for roughly 5 TRBV segments, and TRBV5-6, TRBV5-1 and TRBV20-1 were among these.

The V end was cut by 5 bases, the J end by 5 bases, with 18 bases between. The length of the CDR3 is 15 residues. Sequenced sample: blood. This receptor was taken from a girl aged 10 to 17 with multiple sclerosis. This chain joins TRBV12-3 or TRBV12-4 and TRBJ2-5; tentatively, D is TRBD2 (5 bases). The CDR3 region is CASSPDWASTETQYF. The CDR3 nucleotides are TGTGCCAGCAGTCCCGATTGGGCTAGCACGGAGACCCAGTACTTC.